This TCR beta chain emerged from a study of blood T cells in healthy people across ages. Study-wide points: Researchers report that TCR beta diversity correlated strongly with naive T cell percentage. Per million T cells, TCR beta diversity dropped about linearly as age rose.

The study isolated at least 6.5 million PBMCs from each sample. The sample holds a few counts of this clonotype. Its target is unknown. Then a second PCR, running about 6 to 12 cycles, was carried out with a sample-barcoded 5' primer and a J-beta primer mix. TCRdb called the 5' RACE reads again in MiXCR, with one record for every CDR3 protein. The repertoire consists of over 950,000 distinct CDR3 sequences, with more than 30% occurring once and the leading ten covering around 12%. This CDR3 is built from 15 residues. CDR1 is MNHEY, CDR2 SMNVEV, per germline (reference sequence). Trimming at V came to 3 bases and at J to 4 bases, leaving 8 bases not matched to a gene.

This chain links TRBV27 with TRBJ1-2, with 7 bases that match TRBD1. This TCR was sampled from a man younger than 35 in good health. Sequencing was done on a sample of blood. The CDR3 here is CASSLAPPGGYGYTF. The CDR3 DNA is TGTGCCAGCAGTTTGGCCCCGCCAGGGGGCTATGGCTACACCTTC.